This paragraph reports one T cell receptor (beta chain). The sample originates from a study of blood T cell repertoires in COVID-19. Looked up from germline, CDR1 is MDHEN and CDR2 is SYDVKM. V shed 5 bases, J shed 13 bases, and the junction held 16 bases outside the gene matches. This CDR3 has 15 residues. Assay used: immunoSEQ multiplex PCR; TCRdb lists only in-frame clones, some missing. The repertoire consists of a few hundred thousand clones, with around 92% occurring once and the leading ten covering approximately 2.6%. Sequencing was done on a sample of peripheral blood. The TCR was taken from a person aged 18 to 30 with COVID-19, enrolled during active disease. The chain uses TRBV28 and TRBJ1-2; the match to TRBD1 covers 10 bases. The CDR3: CASSGYGTGVREGTF. The CDR3, as DNA: TGTGCCAGCAGTGGCTACGGGACAGGGGTTAGAGAAGGCACCTTC.